The 17 T cell receptor beta chains reported below all come from one sample, sequenced in a study of regulatory T cells in long-lasting Graves disease. The sample's time point: newly diagnosed GD, antithyroid drugs for less than 3 months. Researchers made the TCR library from RNA that was extracted from PBMCs. CDR3-region Arm-PCR and iRepertoire HTBI primers produced the TCR beta libraries. Each CDR3 protein is one row after TCRdb ran MiXCR on the multiplex PCR reads. The profile shows 350,000 to 550,000 distinct CDR3 sequences, about 16% of them singletons. This sample also belongs to another study, concerning T cells in Graves' hyperthyroidism and ophthalmopathy.

The material was peripheral blood mononuclear cells (PBMCs), obtained at new diagnosis, from a patient treated with antithyroid drugs. These receptors were taken from a woman between 18 and 29 years old with Graves disease.

The V call is TRBV10-3, the J call TRBJ1-1, with 8 bases matching TRBD1. Looked up from germline, CDR1 is ENHRY and CDR2 is SYGVKD. This CDR3 spans 13 amino acids. Unmatched junction bases numbered 10, after V lost 9 bases and J lost 7 bases. DNA of the CDR3: TGTGCCATACGGACCCAGGGACAGGATGAAGCTTTCTTT. This sequence encodes CAIRTQGQDEAFF.

This clonotype appeared many times. The DNA is left out, because the CDR3 cannot be placed on it with certainty; the CDR3 is given as TCRdb lists it. This sequence joins TRBV28 and TRBJ1-2; the D call in the table, TRBD1, was not verified against the DNA. The CDR3 numbers 13 amino acids, ends counted. Germline loops: CDR1 MDHEN, CDR2 SYDVKM. CDR3 sequence: CASSLVGRGTDTF.

This clonotype has only a few counts. This chain joins TRBV13 and TRBJ2-3; 8 nucleotides agree with TRBD2. Unmatched junction bases numbered 9, after V lost 4 bases and J lost 3 bases. The CDR3 runs to 16 residues. The germline V gene has CDR1 PRHDT and CDR2 FYEKMQ (reference sequence). This CDR3 reads CASSWERESGTDTQYF. The CDR3 DNA is TGTGCCAGCAGCTGGGAGCGGGAGTCGGGTACAGATACGCAGTATTTT.

The rearrangement joins TRBV5-1 to TRBJ1-2; D remains unclear. The CDR3 sequence is 14 residues long. Germline CDR1 and CDR2: SGHRS and YFSETQ. The V gene lost 2 bases and the J gene lost 0 bases, with 8 bases spanning the gap. The CDR3 bases are TGCGCCAGCAGCTTAAGCCAAGCTAACTATGGCTACACCTTC. Protein: CASSLSQANYGYTF.

The chain has TRBV15 and TRBJ2-7; D ambiguous. Between the trimmed V and J ends, which lost 0 bases and 2 bases, there was a span of 8 bases. This CDR3 region has 14 residues. Germline CDR1 reads LNHNV; CDR2 reads YYDKDF (reference sequence). CDR3 DNA: TGTGCCACCAGCAGAGATCCGCACACCTACGAGCAGTACTTC. It yields the protein CATSRDPHTYEQYF.

The sample holds many counts of this clonotype. V gene TRBV6-2 or TRBV6-3 combines with J gene TRBJ2-1; D unresolved. The CDR3 loop spans 15 amino acids. From germline, CDR1 is MNHEY and CDR2 SVGEGT. Trimming pared 6 bases from V and 3 bases from J, leaving 15 bases between. CDR3 amino acids: CASSPPGGNYNEQFF. CDR3 nucleotide sequence: TGTGCCAGCAGCCCCCCGGGCGGAAACTACAATGAGCAGTTCTTC.

This clonotype was detected a few times. The rearrangement links TRBV20-1 to TRBJ1-4; 7 nucleotides align to TRBD1. The CDR3 is 15 amino acids. Looked up from germline, CDR1 is DFQATT and CDR2 is SNEGSKA (reference sequence). The J segment lost 3 bases and the V segment lost 2 bases, leaving 6 bases of the junction unmatched. The CDR3 nucleotides are TGCAGTGCTAGACCAGGGGGGAAGTCTAATGAAAAACTGTTTTTT. Encoded protein: CSARPGGKSNEKLFF.

The V and J genes are TRBV9 and TRBJ2-1; 9 bases match TRBD2. Unmatched junction bases numbered 9, after V lost 3 bases and J lost 5 bases. The CDR3 has 16 amino acids. Per the germline V gene, CDR1 is SGDLS and CDR2 is YYNGEE. Here the CDR3 reads CASSGSGRRNDNEQFF. The CDR3 region has the DNA TGTGCCAGCAGCGGTAGCGGGAGAAGAAATGACAATGAGCAGTTCTTC.

The sample holds many counts of this clonotype. The chain is built from TRBV2 and TRBJ1-2; TRBD1 might be the D (6 bases). The V end lost 4 bases, the J end lost 8 bases, and 14 bases lay between the germline ends. The germline gives CDR1 SNHLY, CDR2 FYNNEI. The CDR3 totals 13 residues. CDR3 in amino acids: CASSVSGAEGYTF. CDR3 bases: TGTGCCAGCAGTGTTTCGGGGGCGGAGGGCTACACCTTC.

On this clonotype itself: A far larger clone is just one base off, so this is likely a read error. V and J are TRBV28 and TRBJ2-1; perhaps TRBD2 as D (5 bases). The germline V and J ends were trimmed by 6 bases and 10 bases, with 22 bases remaining between them. This CDR3 is built from 15 residues. Germline V gene lookup returns CDR1 MDHEN and CDR2 SYDVKM. For the CDR3, the DNA is TGTGCCAGCAGCCATACACGTCGGGGAACCTACGAGCAGTTCTTC. It encodes CASSHTRRGTYEQFF.

In its sample, this clonotype was seen a few times. The chain joins TRBV16 to TRBJ1-2, with a weak D call TRBD1 (5 bases). Germline CDR1 KGHSY, CDR2 FQNENV. The CDR3 is 13 amino acids. V lost 4 bases, J lost 7 bases, and 13 bases lay in between. This CDR3 reads CASSPQGSGGYTF. For the CDR3, the DNA is TGTGCCAGCAGCCCGCAGGGCTCCGGTGGCTACACCTTC.

The chain uses TRBV25-1 and TRBJ2-1; 8 positions match TRBD2. The CDR3 is made up of 16 amino acids. The junction had 12 bases not matched to a gene; V was cut back by 8 bases and J by 3 bases. Germline V gene lookup returns CDR1 MGHDK and CDR2 SYGVNS. In nucleotides, the CDR3 is TGTGCCAGCCGACCGGTTGTGGCGGGAGGCTACAATGAGCAGTTCTTC. It yields the protein CASRPVVAGGYNEQFF. The complete variable domain, with remaining parts taken from reference TRBV25-1 and TRBJ2-1, reads EADIYQTPRYLVIGTGKKITLECSQTMGHDKMYWYQQDPGMELHLIHYSYGVNSTEKGDLSSESTVSRIRTEHFPLTLESARPSHTSQYLCASRPVVAGGYNEQFFGPGTRLTVL.

The sample holds many counts of this clonotype. The V call is TRBV11-2, the J call TRBJ2-7, with 12 bases that match TRBD2. The V gene's germline CDR1 is SGHAT and CDR2 FQNNGV. The V gene end was trimmed by 1 base and the J gene end by 5 bases; junction bases not matched to a gene: 6. The CDR3 extends over 16 amino acids. CDR3 nucleotides: TGTGCCAGCAGCTTAGTCCCGGGACTAGCGGGTGACGAGCAGTACTTC. Translation gives CASSLVPGLAGDEQYF.

There are many counts of this clonotype. V gene TRBV7-2 combines with J gene TRBJ2-1; maybe TRBD2 (5 bases). Trimming took 5 bases from V and 12 from J, leaving 14 bases between them. Germline-derived CDR1 and CDR2 are SGHTA and FQGNSA. The CDR3 is made up of 12 amino acids. The CDR3 is CASSPPGLGQFF. The CDR3 DNA reads as TGTGCCAGCAGCCCCCCGGGGTTAGGGCAGTTCTTC.

This clonotype was seen ten or more times. J is TRBJ2-7 and V is TRBV27, with 10 positions matching TRBD1. V trimming: 5 bases; J trimming: 6 bases; junction bases outside the gene matches: 10. Looked up from germline, CDR1 is MNHEY and CDR2 is SMNVEV (reference sequence). The CDR3 has 15 residues. The CDR3 sequence is CASSVTGTGELEQYF. The CDR3 DNA is TGTGCCAGCAGTGTCACCGGGACAGGGGAGCTCGAGCAGTACTTC.

This clonotype has more than one count but fewer than ten. CDR3 sequence: CASSQSEGGQPQHF. In DNA form, the CDR3 reads TGTGCCAGCAGCCAATCTGAAGGGGGTCAGCCCCAGCATTTT. This rearrangement joins TRBV16 to TRBJ1-5; the D gene is possibly TRBD1 (6 bases). The V end lost 0 bases, the J end lost 6 bases, and 9 bases lay between the germline ends. The CDR3 covers 14 residues. Germline V gene sequence: CDR1 KGHSY, CDR2 FQNENV.

V gene TRBV2 combines with J gene TRBJ2-2; 8 nucleotides match TRBD1. Germline V gene sequence: CDR1 SNHLY, CDR2 FYNNEI. V lost 7 bases, J lost 7 bases, and 8 bases stayed unmatched. The CDR3 runs 14 residues. CDR3 sequence: CASNTGQDRGELFF. As DNA, the CDR3 is TGTGCCAGCAATACGGGACAGGATCGCGGGGAGCTGTTTTTT.